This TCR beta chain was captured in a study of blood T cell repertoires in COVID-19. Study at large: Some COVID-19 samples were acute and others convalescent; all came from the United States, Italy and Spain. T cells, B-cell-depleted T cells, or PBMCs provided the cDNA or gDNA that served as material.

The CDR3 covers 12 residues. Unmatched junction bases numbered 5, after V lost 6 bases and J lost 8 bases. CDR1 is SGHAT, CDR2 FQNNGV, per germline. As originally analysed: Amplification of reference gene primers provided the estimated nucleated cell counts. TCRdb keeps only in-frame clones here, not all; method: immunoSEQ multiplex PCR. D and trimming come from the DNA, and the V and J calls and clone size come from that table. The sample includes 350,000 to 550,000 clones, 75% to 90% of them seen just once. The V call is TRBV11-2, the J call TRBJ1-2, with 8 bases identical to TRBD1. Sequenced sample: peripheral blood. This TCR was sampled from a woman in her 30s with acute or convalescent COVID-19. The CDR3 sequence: CASSLTGAGYTF. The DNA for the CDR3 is TGTGCCAGCAGTTTGACAGGGGCAGGCTACACCTTC.